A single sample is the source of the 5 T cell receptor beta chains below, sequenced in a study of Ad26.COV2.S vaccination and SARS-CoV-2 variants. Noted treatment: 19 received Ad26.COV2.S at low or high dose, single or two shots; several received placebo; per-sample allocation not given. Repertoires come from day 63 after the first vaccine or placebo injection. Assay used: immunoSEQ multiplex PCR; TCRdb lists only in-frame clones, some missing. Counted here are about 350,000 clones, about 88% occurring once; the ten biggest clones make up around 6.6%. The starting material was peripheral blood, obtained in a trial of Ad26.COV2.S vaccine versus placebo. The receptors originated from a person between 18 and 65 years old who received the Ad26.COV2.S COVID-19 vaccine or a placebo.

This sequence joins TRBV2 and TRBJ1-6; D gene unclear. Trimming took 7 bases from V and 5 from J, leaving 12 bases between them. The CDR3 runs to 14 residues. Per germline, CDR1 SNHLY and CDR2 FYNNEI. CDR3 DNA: TGTGCCAGCATTTCTGTAACTAATAATTCACCCCTCCACTTT. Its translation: CASISVTNNSPLHF.

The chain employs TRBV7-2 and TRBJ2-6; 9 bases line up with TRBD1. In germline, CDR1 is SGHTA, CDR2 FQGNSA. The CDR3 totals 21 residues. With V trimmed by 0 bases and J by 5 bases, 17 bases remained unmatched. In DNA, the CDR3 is TGTGCCAGCAGCTTAGCGATTGGCGGCGGGACAGGGCCTCCTAGGGCCAACGTCCTGACTTTC. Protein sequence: CASSLAIGGGTGPPRANVLTF.

The CDR3 is CASSLVSGANVLTF. CDR3 nucleotide sequence: TGTGCCAGCAGTTTAGTCTCTGGGGCCAACGTCCTGACTTTC. The chain links TRBV27 to TRBJ2-6; D ambiguous. This CDR3 region has 14 residues. V was cut by 2 bases and J by 0 bases, with 2 bases left in between. CDR1 is MNHEY, CDR2 SMNVEV, per germline (reference sequence).

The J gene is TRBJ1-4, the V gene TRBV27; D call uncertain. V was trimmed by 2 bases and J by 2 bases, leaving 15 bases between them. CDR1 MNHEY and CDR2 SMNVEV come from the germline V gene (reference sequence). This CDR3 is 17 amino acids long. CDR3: CASSLVNSLSTNEKLFF. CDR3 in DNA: TGTGCCAGCAGTTTAGTTAACAGTCTCAGCACTAATGAAAAACTGTTTTTT.

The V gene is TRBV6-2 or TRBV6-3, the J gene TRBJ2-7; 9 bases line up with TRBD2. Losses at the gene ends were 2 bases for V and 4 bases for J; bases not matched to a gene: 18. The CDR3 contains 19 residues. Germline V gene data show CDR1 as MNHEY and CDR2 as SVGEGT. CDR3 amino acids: CASSYVPRLAEVGKYEQYF. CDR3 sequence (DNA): TGTGCCAGCAGTTACGTTCCCCGACTAGCGGAGGTCGGAAAATACGAGCAGTACTTC.